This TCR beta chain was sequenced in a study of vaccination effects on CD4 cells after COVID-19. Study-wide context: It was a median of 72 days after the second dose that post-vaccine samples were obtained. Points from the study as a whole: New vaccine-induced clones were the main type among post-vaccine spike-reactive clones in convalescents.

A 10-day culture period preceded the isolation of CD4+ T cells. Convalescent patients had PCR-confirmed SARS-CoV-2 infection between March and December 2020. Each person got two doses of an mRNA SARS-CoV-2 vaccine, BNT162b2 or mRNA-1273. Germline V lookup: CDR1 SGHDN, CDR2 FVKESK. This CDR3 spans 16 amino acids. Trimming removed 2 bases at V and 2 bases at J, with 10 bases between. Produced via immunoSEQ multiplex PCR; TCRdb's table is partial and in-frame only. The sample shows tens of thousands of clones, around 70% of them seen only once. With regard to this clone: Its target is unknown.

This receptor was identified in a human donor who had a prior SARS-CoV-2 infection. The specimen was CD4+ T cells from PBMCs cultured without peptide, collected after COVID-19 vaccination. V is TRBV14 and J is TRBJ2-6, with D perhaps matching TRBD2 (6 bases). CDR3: CASSQLGGAGANVLTF. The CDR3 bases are TGTGCCAGCAGCCAATTGGGGGGTGCTGGGGCCAACGTCCTGACTTTC.